This T cell receptor beta chain is drawn from a study of blood T cell repertoires in COVID-19. The wider study: Researchers got acute and convalescent COVID-19 samples from the United States, Italy and Spain. T cells, B-cell-depleted T cells, or PBMCs provided the cDNA or gDNA that served as material.

The CDR3 sequence is 12 residues long. Germline-derived CDR1 and CDR2 are ENHRY and SYGVKD. V was pared by 10 bases and J by 2 bases, with 11 bases between. Original handling: Amplifying reference gene primers gave estimates of nucleated cell counts. Method: immunoSEQ multiplex PCR; TCRdb's copy keeps in-frame clones and lacks some. V and J calls and clone size are given by that table; D and trimming were obtained from the DNA. This table holds about 250,000 clones, approximately 83% found once. The sequenced sample was peripheral blood. The gene calls are TRBV10-3 and TRBJ1-2; D is perhaps TRBD1 (6 bases). The TCR was taken from an elderly man with acute or convalescent COVID-19. The CDR3 DNA follows: TGTGCCACCTCCCAGGGGAACTATGGCTACACCTTC. Protein product: CATSQGNYGYTF.